What follows are 2 T cell receptor beta chains derived from one specimen sequenced in a study of blood T cell repertoires in COVID-19. Data came from immunoSEQ multiplex PCR; TCRdb stores just in-frame clones and leaves some out. Here the sample spans 200,000 to 250,000 clones, around 86% being singletons. The specimen sequenced was peripheral blood. These receptors were collected from an elderly woman with COVID-19, enrolled during active disease.

Only one count was recorded for this clone. The rearrangement uses TRBV19 and TRBJ1-3; 7 bases are shared with TRBD1. Germline-derived CDR1 and CDR2 are LNHDA and SQIVND (reference sequence). V gave up 5 bases and J gave up 4 bases; unmatched junction bases: 14. This CDR3 is 17 amino acids long. The CDR3 DNA follows: TGTGCCAGTAGTTCACTGCGGGACAGAAAGCGAGGAAACACCATATATTTT. It translates to CASSSLRDRKRGNTIYF.

There are a few counts of this clone. The chain has TRBV5-1 and TRBJ1-5, with D possibly TRBD1 on 5 matching bases. The CDR3 has 15 amino acids. Germline CDR1 and CDR2: SGHRS and YFSETQ. V was shortened by 0 bases and J by 1 base, with 8 bases between the two germline ends. The CDR3 reads CASSLEGISNQPQHF. CDR3 sequence (DNA): TGCGCCAGCAGCTTGGAGGGGATAAGCAATCAGCCCCAGCATTTT.